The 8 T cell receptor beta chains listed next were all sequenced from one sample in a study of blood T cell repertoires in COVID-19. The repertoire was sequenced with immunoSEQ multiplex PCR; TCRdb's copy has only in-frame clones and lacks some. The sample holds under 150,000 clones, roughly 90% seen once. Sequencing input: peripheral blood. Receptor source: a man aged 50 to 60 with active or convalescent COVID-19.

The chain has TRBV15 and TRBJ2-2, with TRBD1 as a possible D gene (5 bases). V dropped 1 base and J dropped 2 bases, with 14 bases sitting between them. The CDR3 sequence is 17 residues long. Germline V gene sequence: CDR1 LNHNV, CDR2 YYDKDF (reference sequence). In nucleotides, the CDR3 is TGTGCCACCAGCAGAGTCCGGACACTGGTTAACACCGGGGAGCTGTTTTTT. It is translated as CATSRVRTLVNTGELFF.

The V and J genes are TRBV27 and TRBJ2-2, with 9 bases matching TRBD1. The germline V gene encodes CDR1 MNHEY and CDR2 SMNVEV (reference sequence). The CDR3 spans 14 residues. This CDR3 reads CASQWDRATGELFF. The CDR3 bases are TGTGCTAGCCAGTGGGACAGGGCGACCGGGGAGCTGTTTTTT.

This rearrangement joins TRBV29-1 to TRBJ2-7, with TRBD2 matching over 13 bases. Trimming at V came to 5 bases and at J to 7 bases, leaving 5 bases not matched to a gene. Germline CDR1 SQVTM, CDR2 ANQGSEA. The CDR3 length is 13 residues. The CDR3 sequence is CSVLGTSGIEQYF. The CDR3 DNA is TGCAGCGTTCTCGGGACTAGCGGGATTGAGCAGTACTTC.

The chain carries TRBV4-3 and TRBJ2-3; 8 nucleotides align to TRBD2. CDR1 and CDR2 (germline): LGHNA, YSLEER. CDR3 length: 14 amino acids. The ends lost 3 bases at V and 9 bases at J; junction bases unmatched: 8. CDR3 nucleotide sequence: TGCGCCAGCAGCCAGGAAAAACTAGCGGACACGCAGTATTTT. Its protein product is CASSQEKLADTQYF.

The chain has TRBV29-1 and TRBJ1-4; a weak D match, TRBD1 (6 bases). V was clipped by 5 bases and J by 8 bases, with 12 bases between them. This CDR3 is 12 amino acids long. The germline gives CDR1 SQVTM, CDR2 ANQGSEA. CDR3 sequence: CSVRGAREKLFF. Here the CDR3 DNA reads TGCAGCGTTCGGGGGGCGCGGGAAAAACTGTTTTTT.

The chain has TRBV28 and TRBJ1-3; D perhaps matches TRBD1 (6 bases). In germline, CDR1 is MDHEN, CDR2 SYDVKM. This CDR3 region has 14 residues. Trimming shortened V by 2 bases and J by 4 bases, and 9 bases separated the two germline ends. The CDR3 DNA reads TGTGCCAGCAGTTTAGGGGGCAGGGGAAACACCATATATTTT. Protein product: CASSLGGRGNTIYF.

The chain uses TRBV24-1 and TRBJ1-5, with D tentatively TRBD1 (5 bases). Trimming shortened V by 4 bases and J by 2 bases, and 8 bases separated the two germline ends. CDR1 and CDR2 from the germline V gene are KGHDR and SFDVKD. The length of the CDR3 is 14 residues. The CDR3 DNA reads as TGTGCCACCAGTGACCCCAGGGGCAATCAGCCCCAGCATTTT. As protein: CATSDPRGNQPQHF.

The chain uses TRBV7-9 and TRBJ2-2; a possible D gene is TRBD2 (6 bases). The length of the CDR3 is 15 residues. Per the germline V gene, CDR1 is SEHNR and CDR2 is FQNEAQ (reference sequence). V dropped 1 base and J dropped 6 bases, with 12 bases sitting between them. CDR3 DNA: TGTGCCAGCAGCTTAGTTCTAGCGCGGGCCGGGGAGCTGTTTTTT. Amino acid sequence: CASSLVLARAGELFF.